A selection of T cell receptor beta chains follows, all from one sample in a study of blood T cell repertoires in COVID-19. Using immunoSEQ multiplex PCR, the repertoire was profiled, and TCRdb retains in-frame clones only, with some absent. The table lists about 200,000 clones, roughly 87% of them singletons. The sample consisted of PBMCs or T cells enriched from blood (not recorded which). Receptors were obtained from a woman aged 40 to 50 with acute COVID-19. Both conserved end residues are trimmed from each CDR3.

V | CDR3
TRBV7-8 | ASSFLGQVNEQF
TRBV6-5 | ASSPGTSSYNEQF
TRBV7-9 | ASSPSSGRVNHEQF
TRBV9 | ASRARGGLAGSYNEQF
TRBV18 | ASSSLVTSGEYNEQF
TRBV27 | ASRRESSPLH
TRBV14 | ASSHLRDRGYNEQF
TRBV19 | ASSITRGSGANVLT
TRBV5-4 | ASSSEGVTEAF
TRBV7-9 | ASSFSGQGYKEKLF
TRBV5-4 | ASSLGPGSDNEQF
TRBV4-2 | ASSQGLAGVMGTDTQY
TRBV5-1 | ASSLQGNEQY
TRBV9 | ASSVKGEPYEQY
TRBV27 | ASSYSLADNEQF
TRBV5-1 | ASSWVEGDNEQF
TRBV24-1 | ATSDSRLPFGGTGSYGYT
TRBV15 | ATRSSGTDTQY
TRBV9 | ASSVAHSGGTDTQY
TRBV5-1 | ASSLGLTGSGNTIY
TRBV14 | ASSPLIRPSGRYEQY
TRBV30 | AWSPRRLYGYT
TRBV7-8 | ASSLGARISTDTQY
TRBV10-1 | ASPRGAAKNIQY
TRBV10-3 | AINPGDTTYEQY
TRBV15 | ATSRGGVGFWANVLT
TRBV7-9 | ASSYRTGDLGGYT